This T cell receptor beta chain was found in a study of blood T cell repertoires in COVID-19. Study-wide background: Samples came from the United States, Italy and Spain, spanning acute and convalescent COVID-19. T cells, B-cell-depleted T cells, or PBMCs provided the cDNA or gDNA that served as material.

Original analysis: Amplifying reference gene primers gave estimates of nucleated cell counts. Measured with immunoSEQ multiplex PCR; TCRdb has only the in-frame clones, and not every one. V, J and clone size are those of that table, while D and trimming were read from the DNA. The table lists 200,000 to 250,000 clones, approximately 84% of them singletons. V trimming: 0 bases; J trimming: 4 bases; junction bases outside the gene matches: 6. The CDR3 has 15 residues. From germline, CDR1 is MNHEY and CDR2 SVGEGT. This TCR derives from an elderly woman with acute or convalescent COVID-19. This sequence joins TRBV6-2 or TRBV6-3 and TRBJ2-7, with 7 bases that match TRBD1. Sequences were obtained from peripheral blood. Here the CDR3 reads CASSYSGDSLYEQYF. CDR3 DNA: TGTGCCAGCAGTTACTCTGGGGACAGCTTATACGAGCAGTACTTC.